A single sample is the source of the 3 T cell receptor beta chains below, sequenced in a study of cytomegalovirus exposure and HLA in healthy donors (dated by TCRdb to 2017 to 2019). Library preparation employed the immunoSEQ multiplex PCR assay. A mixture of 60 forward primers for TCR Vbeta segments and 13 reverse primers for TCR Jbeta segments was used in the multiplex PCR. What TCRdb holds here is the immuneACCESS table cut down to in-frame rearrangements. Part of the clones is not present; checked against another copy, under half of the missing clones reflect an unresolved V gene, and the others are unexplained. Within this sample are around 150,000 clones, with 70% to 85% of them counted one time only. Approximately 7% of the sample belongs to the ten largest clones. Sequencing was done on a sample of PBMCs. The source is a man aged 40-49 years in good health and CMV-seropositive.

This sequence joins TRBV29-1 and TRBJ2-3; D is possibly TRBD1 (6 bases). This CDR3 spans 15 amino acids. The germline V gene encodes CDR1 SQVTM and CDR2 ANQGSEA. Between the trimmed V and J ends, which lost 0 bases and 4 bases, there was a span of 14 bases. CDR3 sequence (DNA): TGCAGCGTTGAAGAGACAACAGGGTCCCCAGATACGCAGTATTTT. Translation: CSVEETTGSPDTQYF.

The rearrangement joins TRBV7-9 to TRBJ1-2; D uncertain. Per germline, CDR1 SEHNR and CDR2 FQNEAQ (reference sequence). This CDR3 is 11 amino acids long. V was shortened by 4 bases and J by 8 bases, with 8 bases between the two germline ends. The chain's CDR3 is CASSSRVGYTF. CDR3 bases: TGTGCCAGCAGCTCCCGGGTAGGCTACACCTTC.

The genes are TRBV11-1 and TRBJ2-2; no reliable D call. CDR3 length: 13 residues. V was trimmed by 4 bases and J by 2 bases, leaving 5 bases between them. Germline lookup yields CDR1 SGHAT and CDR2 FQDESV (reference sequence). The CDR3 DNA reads TGTGCCAGCAGCTCTGTTAACACCGGGGAGCTGTTTTTT. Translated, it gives CASSSVNTGELFF.